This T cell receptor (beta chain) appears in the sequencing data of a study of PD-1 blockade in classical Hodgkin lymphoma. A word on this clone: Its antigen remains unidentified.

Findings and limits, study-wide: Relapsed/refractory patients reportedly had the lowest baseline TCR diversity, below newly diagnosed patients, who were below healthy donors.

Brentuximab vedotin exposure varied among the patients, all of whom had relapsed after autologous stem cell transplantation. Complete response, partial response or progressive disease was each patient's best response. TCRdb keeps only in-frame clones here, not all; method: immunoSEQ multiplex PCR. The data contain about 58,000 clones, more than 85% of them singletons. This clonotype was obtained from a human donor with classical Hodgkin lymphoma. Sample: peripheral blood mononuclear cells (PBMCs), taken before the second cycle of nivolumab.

The CDR3 coding sequence is TGTGCCAGCATCACGACAGGGACCGAGCAGTACTTC. Protein sequence: CASITTGTEQYF. The rearrangement links TRBV21-1 to TRBJ2-7; TRBD1, the table's D call, lacks a check against the DNA. TRBV21-1 counts as a pseudogene. CDR3 length: 12 amino acids.